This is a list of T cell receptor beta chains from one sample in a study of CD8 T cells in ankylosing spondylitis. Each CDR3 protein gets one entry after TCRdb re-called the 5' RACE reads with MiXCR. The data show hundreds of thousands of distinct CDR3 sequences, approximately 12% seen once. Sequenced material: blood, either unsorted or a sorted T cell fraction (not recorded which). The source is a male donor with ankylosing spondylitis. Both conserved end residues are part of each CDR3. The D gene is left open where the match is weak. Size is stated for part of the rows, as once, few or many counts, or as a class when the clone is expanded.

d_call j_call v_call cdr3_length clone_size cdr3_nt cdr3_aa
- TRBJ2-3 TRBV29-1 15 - TGCAGCGTTGAACGGCAGGGTACGGCGACAGATACGCAGTATTTT CSVERQGTATDTQYF
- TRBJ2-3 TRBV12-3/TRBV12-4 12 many TGTGCCAGCAGTTCCCTCGCGGATACGCAGTATTTT CASSSLADTQYF
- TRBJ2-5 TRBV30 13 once TGTGCCTGGAGGCCGGGCCCCGGAGAGACCCAGTACTTC CAWRPGPGETQYF
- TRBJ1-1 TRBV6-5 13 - TGTGCCAGCAGTTCCGCAACGAACACTGAAGCTTTCTTT CASSSATNTEAFF
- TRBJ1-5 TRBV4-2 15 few TGTGCCAGCAGCCAAGACTGGGAGGGCTCGAGGCCCCAGCATTTT CASSQDWEGSRPQHF
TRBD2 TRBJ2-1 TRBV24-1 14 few TGTGCCACCAGGCCAAGCGGGAGGGCCCCTGAGCAGTTCTTC CATRPSGRAPEQFF
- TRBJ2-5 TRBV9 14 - TGTGCCAGCAGTCGGGGGAGATCTCAGGAGACCCAGTACTTC CASSRGRSQETQYF
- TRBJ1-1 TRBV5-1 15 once TGCGCCAGCAGCCGGGGGTCGGGGGGCCTGACTGAAGCTTTCTTT CASSRGSGGLTEAFF
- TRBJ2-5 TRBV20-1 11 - TGCAGTGCGCACAGGGAAGAGACCCAGTACTTC CSAHREETQYF
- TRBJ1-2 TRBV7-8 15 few TGTGCCAGCAGCTTAAAGGCAGTTACGGGGTATGGCTACACCTTC CASSLKAVTGYGYTF
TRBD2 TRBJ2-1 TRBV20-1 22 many TGCAGTGCGTCCGACAGGGGAGGGCTAGCGGGAGTTAGCCAGGACTCCTACAATGAGCAGTTCTTC CSASDRGGLAGVSQDSYNEQFF
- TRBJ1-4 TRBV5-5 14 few TGTGCCAGCAGCTTGGCAGGGGACTTGAAAAAACTGTTTTTT CASSLAGDLKKLFF